Sequencing of this T cell receptor beta chain was carried out in a study of blood T cell repertoires in COVID-19. Study background: The study drew acute and convalescent COVID-19 samples from the United States, Italy and Spain.

Authors' analysis steps: Estimation of nucleated cell counts relied on the amplification of reference gene primers. Profiling relied on immunoSEQ multiplex PCR, and the TCRdb table lists in-frame clones only, not all of them. V, J and clone size derive from that table, while D and trimming were established from the DNA sequence. The sample holds around 72,000 clones, over 80% seen once. This clone appeared once. The CDR3 length is 13 residues. CDR1 is LNHDA and CDR2 is SQIVND in the germline V gene (reference sequence). V gave up 10 bases and J gave up 4 bases; unmatched junction bases: 8. The rearrangement links TRBV19 to TRBJ2-5; 8 nucleotides agree with TRBD1. This receptor was obtained from a woman of 80 years or more with acute or convalescent COVID-19. What was sequenced was peripheral blood. This CDR3 is CATSTGARETQYF. DNA of the CDR3: TGTGCCACCTCGACAGGGGCGAGAGAGACCCAGTACTTC.